This T cell receptor (beta chain) was captured by sequencing in a study of cytomegalovirus exposure and HLA in healthy donors. The germline V gene has CDR1 LGHNA and CDR2 YNFKEQ. The CDR3 spans 14 residues. V was clipped by 6 bases and J by 1 base; unmatched bases: 2. Study results and limitations: The investigators catalogued 150 to 200 TCR beta chains as cytomegalovirus-associated.

Primers included in the PCR were 60 Vbeta and 13 Jbeta primers. Assay: immunoSEQ multiplex PCR; the TCRdb copy retains only in-frame clones and omits some. The data show approximately 150,000 clones, roughly four fifths seen once. This clone was counted once. Its antigen is currently unknown. The sample taken for sequencing was PBMCs. The V call is TRBV4-2, the J call TRBJ2-2, with TRBD1 matching 7 bases. The sequence was obtained from a man in his fifties in good health and CMV-seropositive. The CDR3 loop reads CASRGGGNTGELFF. CDR3 nucleotides: TGTGCCAGCAGAGGGGGCGGGAACACCGGGGAGCTGTTTTTT.